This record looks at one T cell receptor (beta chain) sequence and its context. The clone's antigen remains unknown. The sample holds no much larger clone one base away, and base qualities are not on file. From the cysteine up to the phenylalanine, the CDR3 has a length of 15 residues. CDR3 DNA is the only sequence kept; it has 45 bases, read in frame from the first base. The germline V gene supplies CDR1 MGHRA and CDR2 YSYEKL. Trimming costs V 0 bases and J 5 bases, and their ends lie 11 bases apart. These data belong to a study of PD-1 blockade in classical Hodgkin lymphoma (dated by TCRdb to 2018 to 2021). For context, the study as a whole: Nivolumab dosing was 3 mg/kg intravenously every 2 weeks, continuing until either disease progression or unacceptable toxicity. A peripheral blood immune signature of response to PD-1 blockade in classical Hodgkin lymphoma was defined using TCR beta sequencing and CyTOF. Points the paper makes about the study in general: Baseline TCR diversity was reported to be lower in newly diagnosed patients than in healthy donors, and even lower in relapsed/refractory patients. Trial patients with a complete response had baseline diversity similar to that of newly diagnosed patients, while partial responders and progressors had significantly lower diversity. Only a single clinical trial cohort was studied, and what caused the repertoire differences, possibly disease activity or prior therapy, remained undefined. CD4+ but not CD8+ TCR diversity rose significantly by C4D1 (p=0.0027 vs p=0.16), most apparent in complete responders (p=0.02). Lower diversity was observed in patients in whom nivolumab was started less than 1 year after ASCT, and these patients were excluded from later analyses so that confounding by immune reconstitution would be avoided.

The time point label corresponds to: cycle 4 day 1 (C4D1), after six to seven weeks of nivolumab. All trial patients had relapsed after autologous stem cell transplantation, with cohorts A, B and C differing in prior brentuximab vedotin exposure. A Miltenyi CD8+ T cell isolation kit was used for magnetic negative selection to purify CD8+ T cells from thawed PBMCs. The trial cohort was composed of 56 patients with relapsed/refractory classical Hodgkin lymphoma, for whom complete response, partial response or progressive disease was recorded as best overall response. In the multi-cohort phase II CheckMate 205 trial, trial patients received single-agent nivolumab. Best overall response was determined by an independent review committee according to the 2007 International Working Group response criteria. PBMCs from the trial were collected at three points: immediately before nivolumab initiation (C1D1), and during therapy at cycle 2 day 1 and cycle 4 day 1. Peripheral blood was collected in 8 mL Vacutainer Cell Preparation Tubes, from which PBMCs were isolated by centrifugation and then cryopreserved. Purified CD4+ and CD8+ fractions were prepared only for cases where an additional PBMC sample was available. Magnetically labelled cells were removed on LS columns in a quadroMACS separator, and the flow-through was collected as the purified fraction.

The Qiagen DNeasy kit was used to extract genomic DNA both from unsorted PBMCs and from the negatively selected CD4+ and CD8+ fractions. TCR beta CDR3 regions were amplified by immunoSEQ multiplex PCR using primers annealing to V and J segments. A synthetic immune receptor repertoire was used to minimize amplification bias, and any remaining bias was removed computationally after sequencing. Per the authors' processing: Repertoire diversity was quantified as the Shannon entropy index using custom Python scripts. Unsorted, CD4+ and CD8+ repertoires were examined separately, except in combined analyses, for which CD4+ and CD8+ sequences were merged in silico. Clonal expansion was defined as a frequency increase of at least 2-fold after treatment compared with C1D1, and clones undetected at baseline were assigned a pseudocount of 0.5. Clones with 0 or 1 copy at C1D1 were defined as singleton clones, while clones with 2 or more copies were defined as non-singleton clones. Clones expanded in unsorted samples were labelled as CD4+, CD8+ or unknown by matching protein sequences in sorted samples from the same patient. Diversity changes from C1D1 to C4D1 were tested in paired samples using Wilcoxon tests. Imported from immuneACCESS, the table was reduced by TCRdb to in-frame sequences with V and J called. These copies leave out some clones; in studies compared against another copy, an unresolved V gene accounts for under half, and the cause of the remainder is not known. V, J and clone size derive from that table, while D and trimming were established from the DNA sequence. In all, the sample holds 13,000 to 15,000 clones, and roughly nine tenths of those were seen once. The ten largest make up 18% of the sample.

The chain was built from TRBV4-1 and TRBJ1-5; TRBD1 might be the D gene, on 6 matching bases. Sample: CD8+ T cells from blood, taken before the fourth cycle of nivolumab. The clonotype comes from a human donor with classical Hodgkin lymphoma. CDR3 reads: CASSQDTRGHQPQHF. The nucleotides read TGCGCCAGCAGCCAAGATACACGGGGGCATCAGCCCCAGCATTTT.